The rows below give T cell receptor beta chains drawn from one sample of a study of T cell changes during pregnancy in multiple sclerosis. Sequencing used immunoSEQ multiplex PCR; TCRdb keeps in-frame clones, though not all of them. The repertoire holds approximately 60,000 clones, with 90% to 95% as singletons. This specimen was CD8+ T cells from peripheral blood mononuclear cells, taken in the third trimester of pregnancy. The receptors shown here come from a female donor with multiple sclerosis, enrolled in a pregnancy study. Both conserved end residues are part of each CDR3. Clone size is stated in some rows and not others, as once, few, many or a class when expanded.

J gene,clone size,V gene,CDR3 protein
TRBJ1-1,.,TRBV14,CASSQTFLNRFNTEAFF
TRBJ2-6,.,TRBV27,CASSLSSPGGFAGANVLTF
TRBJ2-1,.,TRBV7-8,CASSLGVTVSSYNEQFF
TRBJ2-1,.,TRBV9,CASSPITSGWVGWNEQFF
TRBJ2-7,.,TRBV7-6,CASSRTAESYEQYF
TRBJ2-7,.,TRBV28,CASSLDSELYEQYF
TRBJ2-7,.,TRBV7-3,CASSLLAGGTDEQYF
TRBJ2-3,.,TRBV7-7,CASSLGQGYTDTQYF
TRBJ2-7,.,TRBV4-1,CASSHYTGSEQYF
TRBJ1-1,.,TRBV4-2,CASSQEQGSNTEAFF
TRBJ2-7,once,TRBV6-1,CASSEIGQGTYEQYF
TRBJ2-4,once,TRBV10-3,CAISEPMRGAGAKNIQYF
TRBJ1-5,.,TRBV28,CASSFRGGAEVFYSNQPQHF
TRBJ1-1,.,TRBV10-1,CASSESYRGPEAFF
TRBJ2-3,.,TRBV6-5,CASSYSRGDTQYF
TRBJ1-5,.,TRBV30,CAWSPDTLRWPQHF
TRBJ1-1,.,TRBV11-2,CASRGLFTEAFF
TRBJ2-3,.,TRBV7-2,CASSAIGEGWLHTQYF
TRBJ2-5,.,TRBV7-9,CASSSPSGIPYLRETQYF
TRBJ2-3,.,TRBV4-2,CASSPHITAVPADTQYF
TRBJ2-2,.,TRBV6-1,CASSDYLAGFATGELFF
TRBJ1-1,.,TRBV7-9,CASTETENTEAFF
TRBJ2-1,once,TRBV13,CASSLNSLTYNEQFF
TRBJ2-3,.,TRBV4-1,CASSSTGTGGDTQYF
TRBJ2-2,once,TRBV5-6,CASSSQTLAGGELFF
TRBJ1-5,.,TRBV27,CASSKDREVPQPQHF
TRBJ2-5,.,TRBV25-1,CASSGDRPQETQYF